This TCR beta chain was identified during a study of blood T cell repertoires in COVID-19. This clone has only a few counts. TCRdb's copy holds only in-frame clones and misses some; the assay was immunoSEQ multiplex PCR. The sample lists under 200,000 clones; roughly 88% were seen once. Input material: PBMCs or T cells enriched from blood (not recorded which). The TCR comes from a woman aged 45-65 years who had recovered from COVID-19.

CDR3 loop: CASSPTLDSYEQYF. As DNA, the CDR3 is TGTGCCAGCTCCCCTACCTTGGACAGCTACGAGCAGTACTTC. This chain links TRBV18 with TRBJ2-7; perhaps TRBD1 as D (6 bases). Trimming removed 6 bases from V and 3 bases from J, with 15 bases in between. Per germline, CDR1 KGHSH and CDR2 LQKENI. CDR3 length equals 14 residues. Full variable domain (outside the CDR3, taken from reference TRBV18 and TRBJ2-7): NAGVMQNPRHLVRRRGQEARLRCSPMKGHSHVYWYRQLPEEGLKFMVYLQKENIIDESGMPKERFSAEFPKEGPSILRIQQVVRGDSAAYFCASSPTLDSYEQYFGPGTRLTVT.